This is a list of T cell receptor beta chains from one sample in a study of blood T cell repertoires in COVID-19. TCRdb's copy holds only in-frame clones and misses some; the assay was immunoSEQ multiplex PCR. The data contain about 240,000 clones, more than 75% of them singletons. Sequencing was done on a sample of peripheral blood. The receptors were sampled from a woman in her 70s with active or convalescent COVID-19. CDR3s include the opening cysteine and the closing phenylalanine or tryptophan. A D gene is named only where the DNA matches it firmly. Size values are once, few and many counts, or a class for expanded clones, and some rows have none.

clone_size cdr3_length d_call j_call v_call cdr3_nt cdr3_aa
. 14 . TRBJ1-3 TRBV7-2 TGTGCCAGCAACCCCGGACAGTCTGGAAACACCATATATTTT CASNPGQSGNTIYF
. 13 . TRBJ1-3 TRBV7-9 TGTGCCAGCAGCTTCGGGACAGGAAACACCATATATTTT CASSFGTGNTIYF
. 14 TRBD2 TRBJ2-5 TRBV11-3 TGTGCCAGCAGCTTTAGCGGGGTTGGGGAGACCCAGTACTTC CASSFSGVGETQYF
. 13 . TRBJ1-6 TRBV6-2/TRBV6-3 TGTGCCAGCAGTGACCCCGGGGGTTCACCCCTCCACTTT CASSDPGGSPLHF
. 15 . TRBJ1-6 TRBV9 TGTGCCAGCAGCGTATTACAGGGAGACAATTCACCCCTCCACTTT CASSVLQGDNSPLHF
. 13 . TRBJ2-7 TRBV3-1/TRBV3-2 TGTGCCAGCAGCCCGGGACACCTCTACGAGCAGTACTTC CASSPGHLYEQYF
. 15 . TRBJ2-7 TRBV24-1 TGTGCCACCAGTGATTTAAAACAGGGAAGGTCCGAGCAGTACTTC CATSDLKQGRSEQYF
. 13 . TRBJ2-7 TRBV27 TGTGCCAGCAGTGTTAGACTCAGCTACGAGCAGTACTTC CASSVRLSYEQYF
. 14 TRBD1 TRBJ2-1 TRBV10-3 TGTGCCACGGCCGAGGGGGCCGGCTACAATGAGCAGTTCTTC CATAEGAGYNEQFF
. 13 . TRBJ1-6 TRBV28 TGTGCCACTTGGGCCTACATCGGTTCACCCCTCCACTTT CATWAYIGSPLHF
. 14 . TRBJ1-1 TRBV7-2 TGTGCCAGCAGCTCGAGCGAGATGAACACTGAAGCTTTCTTT CASSSSEMNTEAFF
. 15 TRBD1 TRBJ1-1 TRBV6-6 TGTGCCAGCAGGCGGACAGGGGAAGTTGACACTGAAGCTTTCTTT CASRRTGEVDTEAFF
. 15 . TRBJ2-1 TRBV6-2/TRBV6-3 TGTGCCAGCAGCCCCGACAGTGGCTCCTACAATGAGCAGTTCTTC CASSPDSGSYNEQFF
. 16 TRBD2 TRBJ2-5 TRBV18 TGTGCCAGCTCACCGATTAGCGGGGGGATCCAAGAGACCCAGTACTTC CASSPISGGIQETQYF
. 14 . TRBJ1-5 TRBV6-6 TGTGCCAGCAGTTCAATGGGGGCGGGTCAGCCCCAGCATTTT CASSSMGAGQPQHF
. 12 . TRBJ1-5 TRBV27 TGTGCCAGCAGTTTCCCCGGTAAGCCCCAGCATTTT CASSFPGKPQHF
. 15 TRBD1 TRBJ1-5 TRBV24-1 TGTGCCACCAGTGATGGGGACAGGGTCGGTCAGCCCCAGCATTTT CATSDGDRVGQPQHF
once 11 . TRBJ2-3 TRBV27 TGTGCCAGCAGTTTAACAGGGACGCAGTATTTT CASSLTGTQYF
. 16 . TRBJ2-6 TRBV27 TGTGCCAGCAGTATGCACAGGAACTCTGGGGCCAACGTCCTGACTTTC CASSMHRNSGANVLTF
. 16 TRBD1 TRBJ1-6 TRBV9 TGTGCCAGCAGCGTAGACGGGACAGGGAGGACTTCACCCCTCCACTTT CASSVDGTGRTSPLHF
few 12 . TRBJ2-7 TRBV6-1 TGTGCCAGCAGTGAATTCGGCTACGAGCAGTACTTC CASSEFGYEQYF
. 14 . TRBJ2-5 TRBV21-1 TGTGCCAGCAGCAAAGGAGTGTACCAAGAGACCCAGTACTTC CASSKGVYQETQYF
. 18 . TRBJ2-7 TRBV4-3 TGCGCCAGCAGCCAAGAGATCTCAGGGTCATGGGGCTCCTACGAGCAGTACTTC CASSQEISGSWGSYEQYF
. 13 . TRBJ1-1 TRBV6-2/TRBV6-3 TGTGCCAGCAGTTACTCGGCAGGGGTTGACGCTTTCTTT CASSYSAGVDAFF
. 14 . TRBJ1-1 TRBV6-5 TGTGCCAGCAGTTACCGGACAGATAACACTGAAGCTTTCTTT CASSYRTDNTEAFF
. 13 . TRBJ2-1 TRBV7-2 TGTGCCAGCAGCTTAGGTGTTAGCCGGAAGCAGTTCTTC CASSLGVSRKQFF
. 16 . TRBJ1-3 TRBV3-1/TRBV3-2 TGTGCCAGCAGCTCTCGGAGGGGTCCCACTGGAAACACCATATATTTT CASSSRRGPTGNTIYF
. 15 TRBD1 TRBJ2-7 TRBV19 TGTGCCACTCTATCCGGGACAGGGGGATCCTACGAGCAGTACTTC CATLSGTGGSYEQYF
once 15 TRBD2 TRBJ2-5 TRBV7-2 TGTGCCAGCAGCTTCGTCGCGGGGGGCGAAGAGACCCAGTACTTC CASSFVAGGEETQYF
once 15 . TRBJ2-3 TRBV4-3 TGCGCCAGCAGCCAAGATGCAACAAGCACAGATACGCAGTATTTT CASSQDATSTDTQYF
. 11 . TRBJ2-7 TRBV12-3/TRBV12-4 TGTGCCAGCAGTTTACTCTACGAGCAGTACTTC CASSLLYEQYF
few 17 TRBD2 TRBJ2-1 TRBV7-8 TGTGCCAGCAGCTTATTCGTTTTGACGGGGGGGCCCAATGAGCAGTTCTTC CASSLFVLTGGPNEQFF
. 14 . TRBJ1-2 TRBV7-2 TGTGCCAGCAGTTCAGGGGAACCACACGATGGCTACACCTTC CASSSGEPHDGYTF
. 16 . TRBJ1-1 TRBV7-2 TGTGCCAGCAGCCCCGCAGCGGGGAGGAAGGGGACTGAAGCTTTCTTT CASSPAAGRKGTEAFF
. 14 . TRBJ2-2 TRBV24-1 TGTGCCACCAGTTTCGCCCCGGACACCGGGGAGCTGTTTTTT CATSFAPDTGELFF
. 15 TRBD1 TRBJ1-4 TRBV6-1 TGTGCCAGCAGACCTAAGGGGGCTACTAATGAAAAACTGTTTTTT CASRPKGATNEKLFF
. 14 . TRBJ2-3 TRBV5-4 TGTGCCAGCAGCTTGCGGGACACGACAGATACGCAGTATTTT CASSLRDTTDTQYF
. 15 . TRBJ1-3 TRBV6-5 TGTGCCAGCAGCTCCGGAGCCCACTCTGGAAACACCATATATTTT CASSSGAHSGNTIYF
few 13 TRBD1 TRBJ1-4 TRBV2 TGTGCCAGGGAGACAGGGGATTCTGAAAAACTGTTTTTT CARETGDSEKLFF
. 15 . TRBJ1-2 TRBV6-2/TRBV6-3 TGTGCCAGCAGTTCGCTTCTGGACTCCTACTATGGCTACACCTTC CASSSLLDSYYGYTF
. 16 TRBD1 TRBJ2-1 TRBV4-3 TGCGCCAGCAGCCAAGATAGTTGGACAGGGCAGAATGAGCAGTTCTTC CASSQDSWTGQNEQFF
. 16 TRBD1 TRBJ1-5 TRBV2 TGTGCCAGCAGTGACGGGACAGGGCGTTTCAATCAGCCCCAGCATTTT CASSDGTGRFNQPQHF